The 15 T cell receptor beta chains in this list originate from one sample, sequenced in a study of blood T cell repertoires in COVID-19. The assay was immunoSEQ multiplex PCR, and TCRdb's table has in-frame clones only and misses some. Of approximately 46,000 clones listed, more than 80% are singletons. The specimen sequenced was peripheral blood. The receptor source for this set is a man aged 70 or older with active COVID-19.

The gene calls are TRBV6-2 or TRBV6-3 and TRBJ1-5, with D possibly TRBD1 on 6 matching bases. Trimming took 5 bases from V and 1 from J, leaving 15 bases between them. The CDR3 totals 16 residues. Germline CDR1 is MNHEY and CDR2 is SVGEGT. The CDR3 nucleotides read TGTGCCAGCAGTACACAGGGTGGGGGAAGCAATCAGCCCCAGCATTTT. Its protein is CASSTQGGGSNQPQHF.

This clone has a single count. This chain connects TRBV10-2 to TRBJ2-2; weak D call: TRBD2 (6 bases). Germline CDR1 reads WSHSY; CDR2 reads SAAADI. Trimming took 6 bases from V and 4 from J, leaving 33 bases between them. The CDR3 has 21 amino acids. CDR3 sequence: CASRGEKAGGQGVSRTGELFF. In nucleotides, the CDR3 is TGCGCCAGCAGGGGCGAAAAAGCGGGTGGGCAAGGTGTGTCGCGCACCGGGGAGCTGTTTTTT.

The chain carries TRBV5-5 and TRBJ1-3; possibly TRBD1 for D (6 bases). Trimming cost V 7 bases and J 1 base, with 15 bases left between them. Germline CDR1 and CDR2: SGHKS and YYEKEE (reference sequence). The CDR3 extends over 15 amino acids. CDR3 in DNA: TGTGCCAGCCGCGGGGGGGCAGGGTCTGGAAACACCATATATTTT. This sequence encodes CASRGGAGSGNTIYF.

This chain uses TRBV10-3 with TRBJ1-6; D uncertain. V was trimmed by 2 bases and J by 3 bases, leaving 11 bases between them. Germline-derived CDR1 and CDR2 are ENHRY and SYGVKD. The CDR3 covers 16 residues. The CDR3 spells CAISENGGGYNSPLHF. In DNA form, the CDR3 reads TGTGCCATCAGTGAGAACGGTGGCGGCTATAATTCACCCCTCCACTTT.

The chain combines TRBV5-1 with TRBJ2-3; TRBD2 matches at 10 bases. CDR3 length equals 15 residues. V lost 5 bases and J lost 1; bases outside the gene matches: 4. CDR1 SGHRS and CDR2 YFSETQ come from the germline V gene. In DNA, the CDR3 is TGCGCCAGCAGTTCCGGGACTAGCGGCACAGATACGCAGTATTTT. It yields the protein CASSSGTSGTDTQYF.

The J gene is TRBJ2-5, the V gene TRBV6-5, with D possibly matching TRBD2 (7 bases). This CDR3 comprises 14 residues. The germline V gene encodes CDR1 MNHEY and CDR2 SVGAGI. V was clipped by 6 bases and J by 5 bases, with 16 bases between them. The CDR3 loop is CASSLNRGGETQYF. Written as DNA, the CDR3 is TGTGCCAGCAGCCTGAATAGGGGGGGGGAGACCCAGTACTTC.

The CDR3 spells CASSTRDRGTPYEQYF. In DNA form, the CDR3 reads TGTGCCAGTAGTACACGGGACAGGGGGACCCCCTACGAGCAGTACTTC. V usage is TRBV19 and J usage is TRBJ2-7; 11 bases align to TRBD1. Germline CDR1 reads LNHDA; CDR2 reads SQIVND (reference sequence). Trimming took 4 bases from V and 2 from J; bases not matched to a gene: 7. CDR3 length equals 16 residues.

The chain combines TRBV18 with TRBJ1-5, with D possibly being TRBD1 (5 bases). The CDR3 is made up of 15 amino acids. Deletions cut 0 bases from V and 3 bases from J, with 9 bases between. Germline-derived CDR1 and CDR2 are KGHSH and LQKENI. CDR3 sequence: CASSPPGGYNQPQHF. CDR3 sequence (DNA): TGTGCCAGCTCACCACCCGGGGGTTACAATCAGCCCCAGCATTTT.

The rearrangement links TRBV6-2 or TRBV6-3 to TRBJ2-7; a weak D match, TRBD2 (6 bases). Germline V gene lookup returns CDR1 MNHEY and CDR2 SVGEGT. The CDR3 spans 20 residues. V gave up 0 bases and J gave up 0 bases, with 24 bases separating them. The CDR3 spells CASSYSIGQGLAPDSYEQYF. The CDR3 region has the DNA TGTGCCAGCAGTTACTCGATTGGGCAGGGACTCGCCCCGGACTCCTACGAGCAGTACTTC.

The chain combines TRBV6-1 with TRBJ2-1, with TRBD1 matching over 9 bases. This CDR3 region has 16 residues. V shed 4 bases and J 2 bases; nucleotides not matched to a gene: 6. CDR1 MNHNS and CDR2 SASEGT come from the germline V gene. Here the CDR3 DNA reads TGTGCCAGCAGTGTAGCTGGACAGGGGACCTACAATGAGCAGTTCTTC. Amino acid sequence: CASSVAGQGTYNEQFF.

This clone was observed a handful of times. The V and J genes are TRBV9 and TRBJ1-3; D is perhaps TRBD1 (5 bases). The germline CDR1 and CDR2 sequences are SGDLS and YYNGEE. This CDR3 is 16 amino acids long. V was trimmed by 2 bases and J by 0 bases, leaving 12 bases between them. The CDR3 DNA sequence: TGTGCCAGCAGCGTGTCAGACAGAAGCTCTGGAAACACCATATATTTT. Translation gives CASSVSDRSSGNTIYF.

This sequence joins TRBV19 and TRBJ1-5, with D unclear. Germline loops: CDR1 LNHDA, CDR2 SQIVND (reference sequence). There are 12 residues in the CDR3. V lost 6 bases to trimming and J lost 5 bases, with 8 bases between them. The CDR3 is CASRKQDQPQHF. The CDR3 region has the DNA TGTGCCAGTAGAAAGCAGGATCAGCCCCAGCATTTT.

Only one count was recorded for this clone. The rearrangement links TRBV7-2 to TRBJ1-2; 7 bases agree with TRBD1. Germline lookup yields CDR1 SGHTA and CDR2 FQGNSA. The CDR3 covers 17 residues. V gave up 0 bases and J gave up 4 bases; unmatched junction bases: 11. The DNA for the CDR3 is TGTGCCAGCAGCTTAGCTTCTCCGGGACAGTCCTTCTATGGCTACACCTTC. Amino acids: CASSLASPGQSFYGYTF.

The chain is built from TRBV11-2 and TRBJ2-5, with 8 bases that match TRBD2. This CDR3 contains 16 residues. The ends lost 3 bases at V and 5 bases at J; junction bases unmatched: 11. The germline gives CDR1 SGHAT, CDR2 FQNNGV. This CDR3 is CASSFLFGGGLETQYF. CDR3 bases: TGTGCCAGCAGCTTTCTCTTCGGGGGGGGTCTGGAGACCCAGTACTTC.

The chain combines TRBV27 with TRBJ2-3; D is perhaps TRBD2 (5 bases). V shed 6 bases and J shed 1 base, with 14 bases lying between them. CDR1 and CDR2 (germline): MNHEY, SMNVEV (reference sequence). CDR3 length: 15 residues. CDR3 residues: CASSSPGVGTDTQYF. The CDR3 region has the DNA TGTGCCAGCAGCTCCCCCGGGGTAGGCACAGATACGCAGTATTTT.